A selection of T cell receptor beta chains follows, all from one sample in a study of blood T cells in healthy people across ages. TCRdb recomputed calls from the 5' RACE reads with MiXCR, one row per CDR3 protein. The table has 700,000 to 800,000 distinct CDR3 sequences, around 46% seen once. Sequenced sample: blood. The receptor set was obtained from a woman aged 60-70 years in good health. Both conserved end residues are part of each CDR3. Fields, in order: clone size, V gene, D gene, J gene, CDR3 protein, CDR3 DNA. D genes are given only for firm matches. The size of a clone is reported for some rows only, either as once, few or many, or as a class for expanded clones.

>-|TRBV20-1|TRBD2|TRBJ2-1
CSARSLASGDGTQFF
TGCAGTGCCCGTAGCCTGGCTAGCGGGGATGGGACCCAGTTCTTC
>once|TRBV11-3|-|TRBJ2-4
CASSPGGADKNIQYF
TGTGCCAGCAGCCCAGGGGGGGCTGACAAAAACATTCAGTACTTC
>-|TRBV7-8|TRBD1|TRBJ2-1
CASSLVPGQGYNEQFF
TGTGCCAGCAGCTTAGTGCCGGGACAGGGGTACAATGAGCAGTTCTTC
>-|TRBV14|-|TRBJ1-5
CASSQGSSNQPQHF
TGTGCCAGCAGCCAAGGATCTAGCAATCAGCCCCAGCATTTT
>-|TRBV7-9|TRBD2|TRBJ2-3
CASSSRLLAGGPGTDTQYF
TGTGCCAGCAGCTCCCGCCTACTAGCGGGAGGGCCCGGGACAGATACGCAGTATTTT
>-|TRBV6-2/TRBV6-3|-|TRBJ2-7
CATKRDSQTYEQYF
TGTGCCACCAAACGGGACTCTCAGACCTACGAGCAGTACTTC
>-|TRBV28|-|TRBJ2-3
CASCYSTDTQYF
TGTGCCAGCTGCTATAGCACAGATACGCAGTATTTT
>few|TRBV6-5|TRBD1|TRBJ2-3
CASSYSPSGTGGTDTQYF
TGTGCCAGCAGTTACTCCCCGTCCGGGACAGGGGGCACAGATACGCAGTATTTT
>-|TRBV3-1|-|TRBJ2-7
CASSQPGRTSEQYF
TGTGCCAGCAGCCAACCGGGACGGACCTCGGAGCAGTACTTC
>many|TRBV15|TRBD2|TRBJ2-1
CATSSGLAVQAEQFF
TGTGCCACCAGCAGCGGACTAGCCGTACAGGCTGAGCAGTTCTTC
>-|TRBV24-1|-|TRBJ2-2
CATSDRGGLNTGELFF
TGTGCCACCAGTGATAGGGGCGGGCTGAACACCGGGGAGCTGTTTTTT
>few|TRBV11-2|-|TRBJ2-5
CASSLQTAPETQYF
TGTGCCAGCAGCTTACAAACAGCACCAGAGACCCAGTACTTC
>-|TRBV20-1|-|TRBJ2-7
CSARDLRRAGSGEQYF
TGCAGTGCTAGAGATCTCCGTAGGGCCGGGTCCGGCGAGCAGTACTTC
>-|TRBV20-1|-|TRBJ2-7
CSARDEETYEQYF
TGCAGTGCTAGGGACGAAGAAACCTACGAGCAGTACTTC
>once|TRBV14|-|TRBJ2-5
CASSRDSNKQETQYF
TGTGCCAGCAGCCGAGACTCAAACAAACAAGAGACCCAGTACTTC
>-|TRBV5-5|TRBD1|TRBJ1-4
CASSGQVEATNEKLFF
TGTGCCAGCAGCGGACAGGTGGAAGCAACTAATGAAAAACTGTTTTTT
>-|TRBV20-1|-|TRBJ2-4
CSAGPGGLAKNIQYF
TGCAGTGCCGGCCCCGGGGGTCTAGCCAAAAACATTCAGTACTTC
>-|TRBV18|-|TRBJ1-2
CASSATQEYGYTF
TGTGCCAGCTCAGCGACCCAGGAGTATGGCTACACCTTC
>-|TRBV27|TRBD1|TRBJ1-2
CASSFDRGPYGYTF
TGTGCCAGCAGTTTTGACAGGGGCCCTTATGGCTACACCTTC
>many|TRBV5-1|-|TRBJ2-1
CASSLTGSYNEQFF
TGCGCCAGCAGCTTAACAGGCTCCTACAATGAGCAGTTCTTC
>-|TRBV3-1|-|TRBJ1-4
CASSQDLGQVNEKLFF
TGTGCCAGCAGCCAAGATCTAGGGCAGGTTAATGAAAAACTGTTTTTT
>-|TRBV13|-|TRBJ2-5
CASSFTSSQETQYF
TGTGCCAGCAGCTTTACGTCTAGCCAAGAGACCCAGTACTTC
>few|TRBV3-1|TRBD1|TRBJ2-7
CASSPRRTGDNEQYF
TGTGCCAGCAGTCCAAGAAGGACAGGGGACAATGAGCAGTACTTC
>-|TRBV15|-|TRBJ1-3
CATSRAGQTSGNTIYF
TGTGCCACCAGCAGAGCCGGCCAGACCTCTGGAAACACCATATATTTT
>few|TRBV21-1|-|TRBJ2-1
CASSKDGGGEQFF
TGTGCCAGCAGCAAAGATGGGGGTGGCGAGCAGTTCTTC
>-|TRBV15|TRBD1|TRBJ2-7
CATSRYRGLDEQYF
TGTGCCACCAGCAGGTACAGGGGGTTAGACGAGCAGTACTTC
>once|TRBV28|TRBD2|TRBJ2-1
CASRKGGNNEQFF
TGTGCCAGCAGAAAGGGAGGGAACAATGAGCAGTTCTTC
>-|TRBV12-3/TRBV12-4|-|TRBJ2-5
CASSLITFQETQYF
TGTGCCAGCAGTTTAATCACCTTCCAAGAGACCCAGTACTTC
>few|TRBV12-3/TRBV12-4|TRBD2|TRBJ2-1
CATRPPTSGGANEQFF
TGTGCCACCAGGCCTCCGACTAGCGGGGGGGCCAATGAGCAGTTCTTC
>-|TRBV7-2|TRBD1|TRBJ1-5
CASSPTGGNWQPQHF
TGTGCCAGCAGCCCCACAGGGGGAAACTGGCAGCCCCAGCATTTT
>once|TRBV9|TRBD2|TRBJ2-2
CASSGGLAGGANTGELFF
TGTGCCAGCAGCGGCGGACTAGCGGGGGGGGCAAACACCGGGGAGCTGTTTTTT
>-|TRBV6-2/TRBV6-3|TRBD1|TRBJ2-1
CASSDRKGQNYNEQFF
TGTGCCAGCAGTGACCGCAAGGGACAGAACTACAATGAGCAGTTCTTC
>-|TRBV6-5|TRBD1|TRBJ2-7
CTSSYGTANYEQYF
TGTACCAGCAGTTACGGGACAGCCAACTACGAGCAGTACTTC
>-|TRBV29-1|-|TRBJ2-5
CSVAEGTNQETQYF
TGCAGCGTTGCTGAGGGGACCAACCAAGAGACCCAGTACTTC
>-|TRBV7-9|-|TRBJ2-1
CASSLERTWNEQFF
TGTGCCAGCAGCTTAGAAAGGACGTGGAATGAGCAGTTCTTC
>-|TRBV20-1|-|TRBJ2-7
CSARDRRWSAPYEQYF
TGCAGTGCTAGAGATCGGAGGTGGTCTGCGCCCTACGAGCAGTACTTC
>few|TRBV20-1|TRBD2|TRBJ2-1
CSARDLATSGGYNEQFF
TGCAGTGCTAGAGATTTGGCGACTAGCGGGGGCTACAATGAGCAGTTCTTC
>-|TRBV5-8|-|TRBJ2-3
CASSLYRASDTQYF
TGTGCCAGCAGCTTGTACAGGGCTTCAGATACGCAGTATTTT
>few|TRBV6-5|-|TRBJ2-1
CASSAGQIYNEQFF
TGTGCCAGCAGTGCCGGACAGATCTACAATGAGCAGTTCTTC
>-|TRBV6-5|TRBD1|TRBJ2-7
CASSYSTGPSSYEQYF
TGTGCCAGCAGTTACTCGACAGGGCCTAGCTCCTACGAGCAGTACTTC
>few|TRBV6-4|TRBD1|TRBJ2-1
CASSPRDSLQQFF
TGTGCCAGCAGCCCCCGGGACAGCCTTCAACAGTTCTTC
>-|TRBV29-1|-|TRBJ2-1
CSVERDWSSYNEQFF
TGCAGCGTTGAACGGGACTGGAGCTCCTACAATGAGCAGTTCTTC
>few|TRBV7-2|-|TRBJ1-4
CASSPGAGEKLFF
TGTGCCAGCAGCCCCGGGGCCGGGGAAAAACTGTTTTTT
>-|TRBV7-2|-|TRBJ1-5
CASSRDMIGNQPQHF
TGTGCCAGCAGCCGGGACATGATCGGCAATCAGCCCCAGCATTTT
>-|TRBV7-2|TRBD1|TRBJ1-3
CASSLGQGAGNTIYF
TGTGCCAGCAGCTTGGGTCAGGGGGCTGGAAACACCATATATTTT
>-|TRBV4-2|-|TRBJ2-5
CASSNGQGGQETQYF
TGTGCCAGCAGTAACGGACAGGGAGGGCAAGAGACCCAGTACTTC
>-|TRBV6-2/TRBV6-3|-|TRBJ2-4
CASSEQVDNEQYF
TGTGCCAGCAGTGAGCAGGTAGACAATGAGCAGTACTTC
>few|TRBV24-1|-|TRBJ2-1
CATRAGAYNEQFF
TGTGCCACCCGGGCTGGAGCATACAATGAGCAGTTCTTC
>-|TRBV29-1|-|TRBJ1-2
CSVEQEAFGYTF
TGCAGCGTTGAGCAAGAAGCTTTTGGCTACACCTTC
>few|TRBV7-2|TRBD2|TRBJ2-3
CASSLGLAGVGPADTQYF
TGTGCCAGCAGCTTAGGCTTAGCGGGGGTGGGACCCGCAGATACGCAGTATTTT
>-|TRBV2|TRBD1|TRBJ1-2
CASIPRQGDGYTF
TGTGCCAGCATTCCCCGACAGGGCGATGGCTACACCTTC
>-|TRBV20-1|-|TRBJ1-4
CSARGLTGPTNEKLFF
TGCAGTGCTAGAGGTTTGACAGGCCCAACTAATGAAAAACTGTTTTTT
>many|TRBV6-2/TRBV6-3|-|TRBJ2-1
CASYSAGPVNEQFF
TGTGCCAGCTATAGCGCGGGGCCGGTCAATGAGCAGTTCTTC
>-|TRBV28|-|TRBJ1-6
CASRASPDNSPLHF
TGTGCCAGCAGGGCCTCACCCGATAATTCACCCCTCCACTTT
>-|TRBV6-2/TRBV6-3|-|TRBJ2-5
CASSYGEQETQYF
TGTGCCAGCAGTTACGGGGAGCAAGAGACCCAGTACTTC